This T cell receptor beta chain was sequenced for a study of cytomegalovirus exposure and HLA in healthy donors. Study-wide results and caveats: Specific recognition of CMV antigens was confirmed in vitro for a few chains (all CMV-associated).

Sequencing used immunoSEQ multiplex PCR; TCRdb keeps in-frame clones, though not all of them. Of roughly 180,000 clones listed, roughly 86% are singletons. Note on this clone: Its matching antigen is unknown. The sample contains more than one DNA sequence encoding this CDR3.

This CDR3 has 12 amino acids. The germline V gene encodes CDR1 MDHEN and CDR2 SYDVKM. V lost 3 bases to trimming and J lost 7 bases, with 6 bases between them. The gene calls are TRBV28 and TRBJ2-2; D might be TRBD2 (6 bases). The material sequenced was PBMCs. The clonotype comes from a man aged 25 to 45 in good health and CMV-seropositive. CDR3 amino acids: CASSLGGGELFF. For the CDR3, the DNA is TGTGCCAGCAGTTTGGGAGGCGGGGAGCTGTTTTTT.